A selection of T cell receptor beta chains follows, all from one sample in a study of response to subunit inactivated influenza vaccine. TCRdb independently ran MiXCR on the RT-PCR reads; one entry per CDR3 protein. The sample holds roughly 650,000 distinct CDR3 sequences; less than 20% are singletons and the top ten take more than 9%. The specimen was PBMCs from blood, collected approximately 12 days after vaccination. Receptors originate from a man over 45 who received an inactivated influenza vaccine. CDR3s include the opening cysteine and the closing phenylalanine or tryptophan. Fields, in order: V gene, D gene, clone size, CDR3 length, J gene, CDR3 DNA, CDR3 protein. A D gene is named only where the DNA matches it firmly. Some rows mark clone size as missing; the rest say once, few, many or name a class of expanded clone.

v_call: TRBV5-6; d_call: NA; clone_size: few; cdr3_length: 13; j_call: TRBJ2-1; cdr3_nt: TGTGCCAGCCTGAAGGGAGTAAACAATGAGCAGTTCTTC; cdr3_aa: CASLKGVNNEQFF
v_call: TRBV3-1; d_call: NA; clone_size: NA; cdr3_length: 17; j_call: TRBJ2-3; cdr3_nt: TGTGCCTCCTGCAGCAATAAGTGGGAGGGGGGTCCAGATACGCAGTATTTT; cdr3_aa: CASCSNKWEGGPDTQYF
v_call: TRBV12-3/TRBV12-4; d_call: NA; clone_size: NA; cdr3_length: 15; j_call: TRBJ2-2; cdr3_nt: TGTGCCACCCCTGCGGGGTCTCGTAACACCGGGGAGCTGTTTTTT; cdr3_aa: CATPAGSRNTGELFF
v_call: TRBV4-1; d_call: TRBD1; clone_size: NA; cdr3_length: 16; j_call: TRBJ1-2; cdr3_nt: TGCGCCAGCAGCTTCGGAGGAGGGGGCGCTGACTATGGCTACACCTTC; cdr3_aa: CASSFGGGGADYGYTF
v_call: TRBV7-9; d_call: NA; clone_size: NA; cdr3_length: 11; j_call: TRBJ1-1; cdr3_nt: TGTGCCAGCAGCCAGCGGTCTGAAGCTTTCTTT; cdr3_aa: CASSQRSEAFF
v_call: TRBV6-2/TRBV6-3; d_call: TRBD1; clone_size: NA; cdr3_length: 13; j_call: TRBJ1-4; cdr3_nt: TGTGCCAGCAGCTCCGGTCGGCCGACAGGGAGTATTTTT; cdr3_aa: CASSSGRPTGSIF
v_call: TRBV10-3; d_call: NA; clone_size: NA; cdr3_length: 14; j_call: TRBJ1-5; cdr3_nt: TGTGCCATCAGTGAGTCGAGGGGTGAACAGCCCCAGCATTTT; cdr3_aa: CAISESRGEQPQHF
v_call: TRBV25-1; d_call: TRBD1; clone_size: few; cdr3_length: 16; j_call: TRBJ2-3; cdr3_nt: TGTGCCAGCAGGACAGGGGGCACCAGCAAGAGTAATACGCAGTATTTT; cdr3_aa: CASRTGGTSKSNTQYF
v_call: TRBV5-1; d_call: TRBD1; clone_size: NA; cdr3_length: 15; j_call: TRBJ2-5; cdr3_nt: TGCGCCAGCAGACTTACGGACAGGGGGCACGAGACCCAGTACTTC; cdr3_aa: CASRLTDRGHETQYF
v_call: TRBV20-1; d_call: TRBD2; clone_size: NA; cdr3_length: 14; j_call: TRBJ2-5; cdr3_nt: TGCAGTGCTAGAAAAGCGGGGGGGCCTGAGACCCAGTACTTC; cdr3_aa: CSARKAGGPETQYF
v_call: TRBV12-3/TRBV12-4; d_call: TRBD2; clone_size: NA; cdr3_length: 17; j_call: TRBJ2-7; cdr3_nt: TGTGCCAGCAGTTCTTTAGTAGCGGGGGGGCCGCCCTACGAGCAGTACTTC; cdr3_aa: CASSSLVAGGPPYEQYF